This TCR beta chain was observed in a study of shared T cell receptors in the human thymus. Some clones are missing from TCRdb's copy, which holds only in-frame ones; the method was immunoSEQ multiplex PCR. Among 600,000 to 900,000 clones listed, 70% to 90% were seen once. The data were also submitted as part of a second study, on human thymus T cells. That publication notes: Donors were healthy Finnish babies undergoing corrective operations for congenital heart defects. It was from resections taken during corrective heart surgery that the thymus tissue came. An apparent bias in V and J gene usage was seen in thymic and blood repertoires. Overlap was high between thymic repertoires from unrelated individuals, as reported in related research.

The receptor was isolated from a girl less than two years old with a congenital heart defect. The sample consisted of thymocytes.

CDR3: CASSLTPGRWNTEAFF. The CDR3 bases are TGTGCCAGCAGTTTAACCCCGGGGAGGTGGAACACTGAAGCTTTCTTT. The chain couples TRBV27 to TRBJ1-1, with no clear D. The germline V and J ends were trimmed by 2 bases and 1 base, with 14 bases remaining between them. Germline loops: CDR1 MNHEY, CDR2 SMNVEV (reference sequence). The length of the CDR3 is 16 residues.